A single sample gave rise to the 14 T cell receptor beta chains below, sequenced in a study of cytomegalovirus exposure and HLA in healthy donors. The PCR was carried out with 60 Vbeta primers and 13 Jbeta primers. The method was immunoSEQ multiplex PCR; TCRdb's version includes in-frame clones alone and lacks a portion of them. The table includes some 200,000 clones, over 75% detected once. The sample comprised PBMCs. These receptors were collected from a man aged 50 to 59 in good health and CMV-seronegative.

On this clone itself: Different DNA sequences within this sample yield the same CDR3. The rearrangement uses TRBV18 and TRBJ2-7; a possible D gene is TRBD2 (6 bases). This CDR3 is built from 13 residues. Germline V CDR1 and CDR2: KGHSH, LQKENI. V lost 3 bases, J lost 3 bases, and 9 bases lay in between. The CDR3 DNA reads TGTGCCAGCTCACCGGGGGGTAGCTACGAGCAGTACTTC. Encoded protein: CASSPGGSYEQYF.

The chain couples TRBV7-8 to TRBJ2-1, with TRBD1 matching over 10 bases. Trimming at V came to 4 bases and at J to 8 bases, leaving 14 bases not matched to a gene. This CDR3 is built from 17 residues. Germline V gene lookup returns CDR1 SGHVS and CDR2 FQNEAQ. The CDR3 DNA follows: TGTGCCAGCAGCTCCACCTGGGGGACAGGGGATGTCGATGAGCAGTTCTTC. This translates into CASSSTWGTGDVDEQFF.

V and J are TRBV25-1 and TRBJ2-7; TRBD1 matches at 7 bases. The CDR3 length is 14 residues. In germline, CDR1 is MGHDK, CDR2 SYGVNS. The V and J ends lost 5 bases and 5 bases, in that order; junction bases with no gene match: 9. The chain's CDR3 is CASSNQGVGDEQYF. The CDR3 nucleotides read TGTGCCAGCAGTAACCAGGGGGTAGGGGACGAGCAGTACTTC.

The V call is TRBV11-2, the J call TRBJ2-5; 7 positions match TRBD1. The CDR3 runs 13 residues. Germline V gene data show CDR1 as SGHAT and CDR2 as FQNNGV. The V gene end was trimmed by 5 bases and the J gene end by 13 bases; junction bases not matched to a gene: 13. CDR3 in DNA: TGTGCCAGCAGCCGAGAGCACGACAGGGCCACGTACTTC. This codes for CASSREHDRATYF.

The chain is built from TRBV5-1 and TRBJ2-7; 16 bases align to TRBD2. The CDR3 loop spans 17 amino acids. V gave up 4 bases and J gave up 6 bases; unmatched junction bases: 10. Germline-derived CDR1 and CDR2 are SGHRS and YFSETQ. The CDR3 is CASSRTGTSGGASEQYF. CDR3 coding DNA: TGCGCCAGCAGCAGAACCGGGACTAGCGGGGGGGCAAGCGAGCAGTACTTC.

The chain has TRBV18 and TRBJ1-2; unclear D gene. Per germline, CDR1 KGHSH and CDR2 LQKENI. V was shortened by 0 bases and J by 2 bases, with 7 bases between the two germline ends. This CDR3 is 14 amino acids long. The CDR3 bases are TGTGCCAGCTCACCACCCAACACCAACTATGGCTACACCTTC. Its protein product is CASSPPNTNYGYTF.

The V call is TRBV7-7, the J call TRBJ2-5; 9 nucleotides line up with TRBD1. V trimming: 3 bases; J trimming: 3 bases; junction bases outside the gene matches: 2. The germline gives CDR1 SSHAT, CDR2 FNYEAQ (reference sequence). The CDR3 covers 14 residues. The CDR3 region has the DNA TGTGCCAGCAGCTTGGACAGGGGCAAAGAGACCCAGTACTTC. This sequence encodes CASSLDRGKETQYF.

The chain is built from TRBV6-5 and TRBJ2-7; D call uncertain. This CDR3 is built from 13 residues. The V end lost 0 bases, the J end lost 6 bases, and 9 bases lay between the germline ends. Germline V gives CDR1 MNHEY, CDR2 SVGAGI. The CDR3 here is CASSYSRGSEQYF. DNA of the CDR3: TGTGCCAGCAGTTACTCGAGAGGCTCCGAGCAGTACTTC.

CDR3 sequence: CAISESEQGREQFF. In nucleotides, the CDR3 is TGTGCCATCAGTGAGTCGGAACAGGGACGCGAGCAGTTCTTC. The chain carries TRBV10-3 and TRBJ2-1; possible D gene TRBD1, 6 bases. Germline values: CDR1 ENHRY, CDR2 SYGVKD. The length of the CDR3 is 14 residues. Between the trimmed V and J ends, which lost 0 bases and 10 bases, there was a span of 13 bases.

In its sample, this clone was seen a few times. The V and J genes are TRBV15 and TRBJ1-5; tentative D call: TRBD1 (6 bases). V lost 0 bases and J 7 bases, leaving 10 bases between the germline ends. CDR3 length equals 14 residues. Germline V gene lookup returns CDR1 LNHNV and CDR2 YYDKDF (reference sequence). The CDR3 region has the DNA TGTGCCACCAGCAGAGAGGGGGCCGGGCAGCCCCAGCATTTT. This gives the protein CATSREGAGQPQHF.

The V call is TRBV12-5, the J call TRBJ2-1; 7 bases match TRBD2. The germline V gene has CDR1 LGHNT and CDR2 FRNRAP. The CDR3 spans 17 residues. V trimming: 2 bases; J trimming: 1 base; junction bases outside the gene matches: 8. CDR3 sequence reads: CASGLFRAGVSYNEQFF. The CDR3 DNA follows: TGTGCTAGTGGTTTGTTTAGGGCGGGGGTTTCCTACAATGAGCAGTTCTTC.

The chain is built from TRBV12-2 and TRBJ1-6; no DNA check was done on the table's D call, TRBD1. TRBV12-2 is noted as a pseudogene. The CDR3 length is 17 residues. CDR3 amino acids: CASRLRWFRGGNSPLHF. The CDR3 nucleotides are TGTGCAAGTCGCTTAAGGTGGTTCAGGGGTGGCAATTCACCCCTCCACTTT.

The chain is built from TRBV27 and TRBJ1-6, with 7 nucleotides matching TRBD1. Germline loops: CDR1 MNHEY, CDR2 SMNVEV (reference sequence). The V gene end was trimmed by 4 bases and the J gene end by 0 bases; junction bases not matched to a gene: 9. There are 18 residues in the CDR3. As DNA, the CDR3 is TGTGCCAGCAGTTCGACAGGGATTCTCAGCTCCTATAATTCACCCCTCCACTTT. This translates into CASSSTGILSSYNSPLHF.

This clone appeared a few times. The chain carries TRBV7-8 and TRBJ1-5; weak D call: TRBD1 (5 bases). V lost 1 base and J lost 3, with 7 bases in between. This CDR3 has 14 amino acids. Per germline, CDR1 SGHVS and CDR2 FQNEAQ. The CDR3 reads CASSLVGVNQPQHF. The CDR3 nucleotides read TGTGCCAGCAGCTTAGTAGGGGTCAATCAGCCCCAGCATTTT.